This TCR beta chain originates from a study of Ad26.COV2.S vaccination and SARS-CoV-2 variants. Study-wide background: The study gave Ad26.COV2.S intramuscularly, once or twice 56 days apart.

Treatment denoted: approximately 18 received Ad26.COV2.S at low or high dose, single or two shots; a few received placebo; per-sample allocation not given. The samples date from day 63 after the first vaccine or placebo injection. The assay was immunoSEQ multiplex PCR, and TCRdb's table has in-frame clones only and misses some. The sample records over 350,000 clones, about 85% being singletons. V lost 6 bases and J lost 8, with 11 bases in between. Germline V gene data show CDR1 as LNHDA and CDR2 as SQIVND (reference sequence). This CDR3 region has 12 residues. The clonotype comes from a person between 18 and 65 years old who received the Ad26.COV2.S COVID-19 vaccine or a placebo. The chain recombines TRBV19 with TRBJ2-1, with D uncertain. Sequences were derived from peripheral blood, sampled in a trial of Ad26.COV2.S vaccine versus placebo. In nucleotides, the CDR3 is TGTGCCAGTAGCCTCGACAACTATGAGCAGTTCTTC. This gives the protein CASSLDNYEQFF.